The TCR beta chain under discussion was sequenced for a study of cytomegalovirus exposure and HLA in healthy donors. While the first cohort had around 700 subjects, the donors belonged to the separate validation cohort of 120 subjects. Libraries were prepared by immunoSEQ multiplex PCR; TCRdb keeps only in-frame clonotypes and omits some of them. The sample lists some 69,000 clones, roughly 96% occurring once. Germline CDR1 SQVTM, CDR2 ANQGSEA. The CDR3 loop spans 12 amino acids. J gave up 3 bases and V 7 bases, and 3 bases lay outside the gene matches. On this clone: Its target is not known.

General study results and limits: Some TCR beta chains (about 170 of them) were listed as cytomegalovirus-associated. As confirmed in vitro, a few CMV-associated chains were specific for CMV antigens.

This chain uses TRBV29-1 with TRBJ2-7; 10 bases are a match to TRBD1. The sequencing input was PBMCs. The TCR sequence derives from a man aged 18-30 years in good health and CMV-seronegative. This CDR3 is CSAGDRGYEQYF. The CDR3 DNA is TGCAGCGCAGGGGACAGGGGCTACGAGCAGTACTTC.